This is a list of T cell receptor beta chains from one sample in a study of shared clonotypes between healthy human individuals. Sequenced by immunoSEQ multiplex PCR; TCRdb stores in-frame clones only, minus some. The sample has 1,500,000 or so clones; around 95% are singletons. Sequencing input: naive CD4+ T cells sorted from blood. Every receptor here comes from a man aged 25-45 years in good health. CDR3s include the opening cysteine and the closing phenylalanine or tryptophan. Each record gives: J gene, clone size, D gene, V gene, CDR3 DNA, CDR3 protein. The D gene is left open where the match is weak. Size tells how often a clone was seen (once, few, many) or the class of an expanded clone, and some rows leave it out.

>TRBJ1-2|few|NA|TRBV6-5
TGTGCCACCAAAGGAAACTATGGCTACACCTTC
CATKGNYGYTF
>TRBJ2-5|NA|NA|TRBV11-2
TGTGCCAGCAGCTTAGCACAGCCCCAGTACTTC
CASSLAQPQYF
>TRBJ1-5|once|NA|TRBV10-3
TGTGCCATCAGTGAGGTAGCGGCAGCTGACAATCAGCCCCAGCATTTT
CAISEVAAADNQPQHF
>TRBJ1-1|NA|NA|TRBV4-1
TGCGCCAGCAGCCGTCCCGGGACGTCGAACACTGAAGCTTTCTTT
CASSRPGTSNTEAFF
>TRBJ2-3|NA|TRBD2|TRBV28
TGTGCCAGCAGTCACGGACTAGCGGGACCCTTCACAGATACGCAGTATTTT
CASSHGLAGPFTDTQYF
>TRBJ1-1|NA|NA|TRBV5-1
TGCGCCAGCAGCTTGGTGGGGGCGAACACTGAAGCTTTCTTT
CASSLVGANTEAFF
>TRBJ2-7|NA|TRBD2|TRBV2
TGTGCCAGCAGCCGGACTAGCGGGAGGGATGGGCAGTACTTC
CASSRTSGRDGQYF
>TRBJ1-2|NA|NA|TRBV10-3
TGTGCCATCAGCGGGAATGGGGTTAACTATGGCTACACCTTC
CAISGNGVNYGYTF
>TRBJ2-1|NA|NA|TRBV14
TGTGCCAGCAGCCAAGCGGATCTCGGGGGCTCGCGGTTCTTC
CASSQADLGGSRFF
>TRBJ1-2|NA|NA|TRBV9
TGTGCCAGCAGCTCACGGGACGCCTCTAACTATGGCTACACCTTC
CASSSRDASNYGYTF
>TRBJ2-3|NA|TRBD2|TRBV2
TGTGCCAGCAGTATGGGACTAGCGGGAGTTCAGTCCCCTGGCACAGATACGCAGTATTTT
CASSMGLAGVQSPGTDTQYF
>TRBJ2-7|NA|TRBD1|TRBV18
TGTGCCAGCTCATCCGACAGGGGCTACGAGCAGTACTTC
CASSSDRGYEQYF
>TRBJ2-1|NA|NA|TRBV5-1
TGCGCCAGCAGCTTGGGGGTCGGATCTAACAATGAGCAGTTCTTC
CASSLGVGSNNEQFF
>TRBJ2-3|NA|TRBD1|TRBV27
TGTGCCAGCAGTTTAACCCCGGGACAGCGAACAGATACGCAGTATTTT
CASSLTPGQRTDTQYF
>TRBJ1-1|NA|NA|TRBV10-3
TGTGCCATCAGTGAGTCCGGGCAGACGAACACTGAAGCTTTCTTT
CAISESGQTNTEAFF
>TRBJ2-2|few|NA|TRBV6-4
TGTGCCAGCAGTGGGGGGACGAACACCGGGGAGCTGTTTTTT
CASSGGTNTGELFF
>TRBJ2-2|NA|NA|TRBV18
TGTGCCAGCTCACCAGGGCAGGTTGGGGACACCGGGGAGCTGTTTTTT
CASSPGQVGDTGELFF
>TRBJ2-3|NA|TRBD2|TRBV15
TGTGCCACCAGCAGAGATGGGGAGGGAAGGGGAGATACGCAGTATTTT
CATSRDGEGRGDTQYF
>TRBJ2-2|NA|TRBD1|TRBV9
TGTGCCAGCAGCCCACGACAGGGGGGGGGTTATTGGGAGCTGTTTTTT
CASSPRQGGGYWELFF
>TRBJ2-7|NA|NA|TRBV19
TGTGCCAGTAGTTCCGTCGCCTACGAGCAGTACTTC
CASSSVAYEQYF
>TRBJ1-1|NA|NA|TRBV4-3
TGCGCCAGCAGCCAAGATTTGGCCGCCGGGCGGGGCACTGAAGCTTTCTTT
CASSQDLAAGRGTEAFF
>TRBJ1-4|NA|NA|TRBV15
TGTGCCACCAGCACGCCAACGTGGACACAGGAAAAACTGTTTTTT
CATSTPTWTQEKLFF
>TRBJ2-1|NA|NA|TRBV7-3
TGTGCCAGCAGCTCACAGACAGGTGCCGAGCAGTTCTTC
CASSSQTGAEQFF
>TRBJ1-5|once|NA|TRBV4-1
TGCGCCAGCAGCCCCCTTCTAGGTACTGCACCCAATCAGCCCCAGCATTTT
CASSPLLGTAPNQPQHF
>TRBJ2-7|NA|NA|TRBV11-2
TGTGCCAGCAGACACGGACCGCAGCGGGCCTACGAGCAGTACTTC
CASRHGPQRAYEQYF
>TRBJ1-1|NA|NA|TRBV28
TGTGCCAGCAGTTTCGGGGTTGAAGCTTTCTTT
CASSFGVEAFF
>TRBJ2-1|NA|TRBD2|TRBV5-1
TGCGCCAGCAGCTTGGGAGCGGGAGGCCGCTACAATGAGCAGTTCTTC
CASSLGAGGRYNEQFF
>TRBJ1-2|NA|NA|TRBV6-1
TGTGCCAGCAGTCTACAGGGTTCCGACGGCTACACCTTC
CASSLQGSDGYTF
>TRBJ2-3|NA|NA|TRBV28
TGTGCCAGCAGTTTTAGGGGGGCCACAGATACGCAGTATTTT
CASSFRGATDTQYF
>TRBJ1-5|once|NA|TRBV15
TGTGCCACCAGCAGAGAATTGGATCAGCCCCAGCATTTT
CATSRELDQPQHF
>TRBJ1-1|NA|TRBD1|TRBV6-6
TGTGCCAGCAGCTACAGGGGGACGGGATCTGAAGCTTTCTTT
CASSYRGTGSEAFF
>TRBJ2-1|NA|NA|TRBV21-1
TGTGCCAGCAGCAAAGACAAGAATGAGCAGTTCTTC
CASSKDKNEQFF
>TRBJ1-5|NA|NA|TRBV5-1
TGCGCCAGCAGCTTGGGGACGACCGCGCATCAGCCCCAGCATTTT
CASSLGTTAHQPQHF
>TRBJ2-7|NA|TRBD1|TRBV11-3
TGTGCCAGCAGCCAGGGGGCGAGGTACGAGCAGTACTTC
CASSQGARYEQYF
>TRBJ2-7|NA|TRBD1|TRBV7-2
TGTGCCAGCAGCTTAGTGGTTGGGACAGACTCCTACGAGCAGTACTTC
CASSLVVGTDSYEQYF
>TRBJ2-1|NA|TRBD2|TRBV27
TGTGCCAGCAGTTCCCGGACTAGCGGGAGGGTTTGGGCCTATGAGCAGTTCTTC
CASSSRTSGRVWAYEQFF
>TRBJ2-3|NA|NA|TRBV10-3
TGTGCCATCCGGGGTGGGAGGAGGTCAGATACGCAGTATTTT
CAIRGGRRSDTQYF
>TRBJ1-4|NA|NA|TRBV27
TGTGCCAGCAGCTCTCTGCGGGCTTTGGAAAAACTGTTTTTT
CASSSLRALEKLFF
>TRBJ2-7|NA|NA|TRBV5-4
TGTGCCAGCAGCTTGAATTCAGGTTCTGCCTACGAGCAGTACTTC
CASSLNSGSAYEQYF
>TRBJ2-2|once|NA|TRBV18
TGTGCCAGCTCACCATCCGGGCTCGACACCGGGGAGCTGTTTTTT
CASSPSGLDTGELFF
>TRBJ2-2|NA|TRBD1|TRBV5-1
TGCGCCAGCAGCATACCCACAGGGGGCGCTTCGGACACCGGGGAGCTGTTTTTT
CASSIPTGGASDTGELFF